The sequence of this T cell receptor (beta chain) was determined in a study of OX40 agonist ivuxolimab in advanced cancers. About the study: It was permissible to have had prior anti-PD-1, anti-PD-L1 or anti-CTLA-4 therapy, and around 40% had some.

This clone appeared many times. What it binds is not known. Overall study findings and caveats: On average, a greater number of expanded clones characterised CD8+ T cells relative to CD4+. It was not determined which antigens were specifically recognized by the peripheral T cells that had undergone clonal expansion.

Sequencing was performed with immunoSEQ multiplex PCR; in TCRdb, only in-frame clones are kept and a portion is missing. The sample shows 40,000 to 50,000 clones, 75% to 90% of them seen only once. There are 23 residues in the CDR3. With 1 base removed from V and 0 bases from J, the gap between germline ends came to 33 bases. Germline V CDR1 and CDR2: MNHEY, SMNVEV (reference sequence). Blood sampling was done at baseline, cycle 4 day 1, and cycle 7 day 1. The clonotype originates from an adult with an advanced solid tumor such as melanoma, head and neck, liver or kidney cancer. V gene TRBV27 combines with J gene TRBJ1-1, with D possibly matching TRBD1 (5 bases). Sequencing used CD4+ or CD8+ T cells sorted from blood, obtained in a trial of the OX40 agonist ivuxolimab. The CDR3 sequence: CASSLFGRLARGFTQGMNTEAFF. The DNA for the CDR3 is TGTGCCAGCAGTTTATTTGGACGATTGGCGAGGGGCTTCACACAAGGGATGAACACTGAAGCTTTCTTT.